This passage covers 17 T cell receptor beta chains from one sample sequenced in a study of cytomegalovirus exposure and HLA in healthy donors. Some clones are missing from TCRdb's copy, which holds only in-frame ones; the method was immunoSEQ multiplex PCR. The sample carries roughly 63,000 clones, 89% recorded once. The specimen was PBMCs. The source of these receptors is a woman younger than 30 in good health and CMV-seronegative.

The chain combines TRBV19 with TRBJ1-2, with TRBD1 as a possible D gene (6 bases). This CDR3 has 12 residues. Germline V gene sequence: CDR1 LNHDA, CDR2 SQIVND (reference sequence). The ends were cut back, 5 bases at V and 8 bases at J, with 12 bases in the middle. In DNA form, the CDR3 reads TGTGCCAGTAGTTTCGGACAGCGAGGCTACACCTTC. Protein: CASSFGQRGYTF.

V usage is TRBV6-5 and J usage is TRBJ1-2; D gene ambiguous. Germline V gene data show CDR1 as MNHEY and CDR2 as SVGAGI. V lost 0 bases and J 5 bases, leaving 16 bases between the germline ends. The CDR3 is made up of 16 amino acids. CDR3 bases: TGTGCCAGCAGTTACTCGGTTTTGGTCCAGTTATATGGCTACACCTTC. This gives the protein CASSYSVLVQLYGYTF.

The chain couples TRBV7-2 to TRBJ2-7, with 10 positions matching TRBD1. V shed 5 bases and J 2 bases; nucleotides not matched to a gene: 3. CDR3 size: 14 residues. Germline CDR1 and CDR2: SGHTA and FQGNSA. The CDR3 sequence: CASSRQGATYEQYF. The CDR3 bases are TGTGCCAGCAGCCGACAGGGGGCGACCTACGAGCAGTACTTC.

The V and J genes are TRBV5-4 and TRBJ2-7; TRBD2 is a possible D gene (7 bases). The CDR3 consists of 15 residues. V lost 5 bases, J lost 7 bases, and 22 bases lay in between. Germline V gene lookup returns CDR1 SGHNT and CDR2 YYREEE (reference sequence). DNA of the CDR3: TGTGCCAGCAGTCACCCCGGGGGGCATTTGGGAGAGCAGTACTTC. This sequence encodes CASSHPGGHLGEQYF. Combining the CDR3 with reference TRBV5-4 and TRBJ2-7 gives the whole variable domain ETGVTQSPTHLIKTRGQQVTLRCSSQSGHNTVSWYQQALGQGPQFIFQYYREEENGRGNFPPRFSGLQFPNYSSELNVNALELDDSALYLCASSHPGGHLGEQYFGPGTRLTVT.

This clone is a singleton in its sample. The V call is TRBV6-5, the J call TRBJ1-1; no firm D call. Germline assignment: CDR1 MNHEY and CDR2 SVGAGI. This CDR3 region has 13 residues. V lost 3 bases to trimming and J lost 0 bases, with 5 bases between them. This CDR3 is CASSYQMNTEAFF. CDR3 bases: TGTGCCAGCAGTTATCAGATGAACACTGAAGCTTTCTTT.

The genes are TRBV29-1 and TRBJ2-5; 9 bases map to TRBD1. CDR1 is SQVTM and CDR2 is ANQGSEA in the germline V gene. Trimming at V came to 1 base and at J to 5 bases, leaving 8 bases not matched to a gene. This CDR3 comprises 15 residues. DNA for the CDR3: TGCAGCGTTGAAGCGGACAGGGGATTGGGGGAGACCCAGTACTTC. Protein product: CSVEADRGLGETQYF.

This chain links TRBV30 with TRBJ1-6; 7 bases agree with TRBD1. Trimming cost V 2 bases and J 7 bases; bases outside gene matches: 2. Germline CDR1 is GTSNPN and CDR2 is SVGIG (reference sequence). The CDR3 runs 13 residues. The CDR3 coding sequence is TGTGCCTGGAGTTACAGGGGCAATTCACCCCTCCACTTT. This translates into CAWSYRGNSPLHF.

This sequence joins TRBV28 and TRBJ2-7, with 12 bases that match TRBD2. V trimming: 3 bases; J trimming: 10 bases; junction bases outside the gene matches: 7. CDR3 size: 14 residues. CDR1 and CDR2 from the germline V gene are MDHEN and SYDVKM. The CDR3 sequence: CASSLLAGGSVQYF. The CDR3 DNA reads TGTGCCAGCAGTTTGCTAGCGGGAGGGTCGGTTCAGTACTTC.

The chain employs TRBV7-8 and TRBJ1-2; D is perhaps TRBD1 (6 bases). Per the germline V gene, CDR1 is SGHVS and CDR2 is FQNEAQ. V lost 4 bases to trimming and J lost 3 bases, with 18 bases between them. This CDR3 is 16 amino acids long. In DNA form, the CDR3 reads TGTGCCAGCAGCTCCCGGACAGAAAGATTAGACTATGGCTACACCTTC. Protein: CASSSRTERLDYGYTF.

The chain carries TRBV6-6 and TRBJ1-3; TRBD1 aligns across 7 bases. CDR3 length: 15 residues. Unmatched junction bases numbered 3, after V lost 2 bases and J lost 2 bases. Germline loops: CDR1 MNHNY, CDR2 SVGAGI (reference sequence). CDR3 region: CASSYAQGPGNTIYF. The CDR3 DNA sequence: TGTGCCAGCAGTTACGCACAGGGGCCTGGAAACACCATATATTTT.

This sequence joins TRBV4-2 and TRBJ1-3; TRBD1 matches at 7 bases. The CDR3 is 15 residues long. Germline loops: CDR1 LGHNA, CDR2 YNFKEQ. The junction had 7 bases not matched to a gene; V was cut back by 4 bases and J by 4 bases. The CDR3 loop is CASSPTGVEGNTIYF. The CDR3 nucleotides are TGTGCCAGCAGCCCAACAGGGGTTGAGGGAAACACCATATATTTT.

This clone has only a few counts. The chain uses TRBV7-8 and TRBJ1-4, with D possibly matching TRBD1 (5 bases). Per the germline V gene, CDR1 is SGHVS and CDR2 is FQNEAQ. Between the trimmed V and J ends, which lost 5 bases and 0 bases, there was a span of 10 bases. The CDR3 is 15 amino acids. CDR3 in amino acids: CASSPLTATNEKLFF. Written as DNA, the CDR3 is TGTGCCAGCAGCCCCCTGACAGCAACTAATGAAAAACTGTTTTTT.

The chain joins TRBV7-9 to TRBJ1-6; no clear D gene. The germline V gene encodes CDR1 SEHNR and CDR2 FQNEAQ (reference sequence). CDR3 size: 13 residues. V was shortened by 4 bases and J by 7 bases, with 8 bases between the two germline ends. This chain's CDR3 is CASSYDLNSPLHF. CDR3 in DNA: TGTGCCAGCAGCTACGACTTGAATTCACCCCTCCACTTT.

The chain has TRBV6-5 and TRBJ2-7, with 16 bases fitting TRBD2. Germline V gene lookup returns CDR1 MNHEY and CDR2 SVGAGI. V shed 7 bases, J shed 2 bases, and the junction held 2 bases outside the gene matches. The CDR3 loop spans 15 amino acids. CDR3: CASKGTSGGAYEQYF. The CDR3 coding sequence is TGTGCCAGCAAAGGGACTAGCGGGGGGGCCTACGAGCAGTACTTC.

The chain uses TRBV28 and TRBJ2-7; the match to TRBD1 covers 11 bases. Losses at the gene ends were 3 bases for V and 3 bases for J; bases not matched to a gene: 4. The CDR3 has 15 amino acids. CDR1 is MDHEN and CDR2 is SYDVKM in the germline V gene. This chain's CDR3 is CASSFSGTGGYEQYF. The CDR3 DNA is TGTGCCAGCAGTTTTTCCGGGACAGGGGGCTACGAGCAGTACTTC.

The V call is TRBV30, the J call TRBJ2-3, with TRBD2 identical over 11 bases. With 4 bases clipped from V and 1 base from J, the junction kept 7 bases outside the gene matches. The V gene's germline CDR1 is GTSNPN and CDR2 SVGIG (reference sequence). The CDR3 runs 16 residues. The CDR3 DNA reads as TGTGCCTGGACCCTAGGACTAGCGGGTGGCACAGATACGCAGTATTTT. Amino acid sequence: CAWTLGLAGGTDTQYF.

This chain links TRBV19 with TRBJ2-5; 7 bases agree with TRBD2. The CDR3 is 12 amino acids. With V trimmed by 4 bases and J by 5 bases, 1 base remained unmatched. Per the germline V gene, CDR1 is LNHDA and CDR2 is SQIVND (reference sequence). The CDR3 DNA is TGTGCCAGTAGTAGGGGGGGGGAGACCCAGTACTTC. This encodes CASSRGGETQYF.